This entry concerns a single T cell receptor beta chain. The sample holds many counts of this clone. There is no known antigen for this receptor. The CDR3 goes on 3 residues after the read ends, and that part is filled in from the germline J gene. CVID samples and control samples contributed equivalent amounts of genomic DNA as sequencing input. For every sample, a 60 bp segment covering the rearranged TCRbeta CDR3 region was amplified and then sequenced. The immunoSEQ assay, a bias-corrected multiplex PCR combined with high-throughput sequencing, was used for TCRbeta amplification. As for the authors' bioinformatics: Every unique nucleotide sequence was considered a clone and was annotated with V, D and J genes, copy number and frequency. Sequences were labeled productive if in frame, and non-productive if out of frame or containing stop codons. As previously described, clonality was computed from Shannon's entropy. The predicted amino acid sequences of productive clones were used to derive the mean CDR3 Kyte-Doolittle hydropathy. Scaled V gene usage was hierarchically clustered using Manhattan distance and complete linkage with the R hclust function. Sharing of clones by CDR3 amino acid sequence was evaluated through resampling of 12 repertoires per group over 100 rounds. The repertoires were searched for 70 published EBV-specific TCRbeta sequences and 245 published CMV-specific TCRbeta sequences. Analysis left out a couple of CVID samples that produced under 10,000 sequences, so 40 to 45 CVID repertoires remained. The table comes from immuneACCESS by way of TCRdb, which keeps in-frame sequences with V and J called. Part of the clones is missing from these tables; in studies checked, under half for an unresolved V gene and the rest for unknown reasons. The V and J calls and clone size come from that table; D and trimming were worked out from the DNA. For this sample, some 54,000 clones are listed, none of them singletons. The top ten constitute approximately 1.9% of the sample.

CDR1 and CDR2 are read off the germline V gene as SGHVS and FQNEAQ. V is pruned by 2 bases and J by 7 bases, leaving 6 bases of the junction without a gene match. The CDR3 has 15 amino acids, counting the end cysteine and phenylalanine. Part of the CDR3 DNA is given, 36 bases translated from base 1. These data are taken from a study of T cell clonality in common variable immunodeficiency (dated by TCRdb to between 2014 and 2017). The full study reports these points: CVID subjects shared fewer TCRbeta clones with each other than healthy controls did (p < 0.0001). TCRbeta clonality was higher in CVID subjects than in healthy controls (t-test p = 0.018), and the increase was most characteristic of about a third of subjects. The authors noted that sequencing repertoires of T cell subpopulations would be needed to clarify what caused the increased clonality in CVID. Patient heterogeneity within the CVID cohort put limits on correlating repertoire features with clinical complications. Even though DNA input was equal, the average per sample came to 65,000 to 100,000 unique sequences for controls compared with roughly 30,000 for CVID samples. Fewer deletions and N-nucleotide insertions were reportedly observed in CVID TCRbeta sequences, and highly modified clones with 13 or more V deletions were reportedly absent from CVID TCRbeta sequences.

Both CVID patients and healthy controls were predominantly of Caucasian heritage. From each donor, roughly 4.5 to 9 ml of heparinized peripheral whole blood was collected. Genomic DNA from adults with common variable immune deficiency (CVID) and from healthy adult controls was used for sequencing of TCRbeta CDR3 repertoires. The control group was made up of roughly 22 healthy adult volunteers (roughly ten male and approximately twelve female) whose ages ranged from roughly 20 to 66 years, with a mean age of approximately 37. Diluted blood was density-centrifuged over Hypaque 1077 or Ficoll-Paque to isolate peripheral blood mononuclear cells. Genomic DNA was obtained from unsorted mononuclear cells through either Qiagen column purification or a centrifugation-based method.

The sample consisted of peripheral blood mononuclear cells. This receptor was identified in a person between 18 and 70 years old in good health. The V and J segments used are TRBV7-8 and TRBJ2-1; 9 middle bases align to TRBD2. The DNA read from the CDR3 is TGTGCCAGCAGCTTACGGCGGGAGGGCCGAAATGAG. Its translation reads: CASSLRREGRNE. The CDR3 reads in full as CASSLRREGRNEQFF.